This section outlines one T cell receptor (beta chain) sequence together with its context. Antigen specificity is unknown. Compared with germline, one end of the junction differs, possibly owing to a read error. The data derive from a study of T cell repertoires in cytomegalovirus infection. As for the study in general: Researchers turned to recently identified HLA-C-restricted CMV epitopes as well as well-studied HLA-B-restricted ones.

Whole-study findings and limits: The ex vivo response was dominated by HLA-C-restricted CMV-specific TCR beta clonotypes.

The CDR3 is made up of 15 amino acids. Germline CDR1 reads SEHNR; CDR2 reads FQNEAQ (reference sequence). TCRdb reprocessed the reads via MiXCR and lists one record per CDR3 protein. The sample gives about 74,000 distinct CDR3 sequences, 25% to 30% of which show up once; 50% to 70% is in the top ten. The specimen was CD8+ T cells from cultured PBMCs, collected from culture after CMV antigen stimulation. This receptor was taken from a human donor in good health (CMV status not recorded). Some clones in this sample may be carry-over from other donors' samples. The rearrangement links TRBV7-9 to TRBJ2-3; a possible D gene is TRBD1 (7 bases). CDR3 DNA: TGTGCCAGCCGCTTGCGGGACAGCCTCACAGATACGCAGTATTTT. Translating gives CASRLRDSLTDTQYF.